Below are 5 T cell receptor beta chains sequenced from a single sample in a study of cytomegalovirus exposure and HLA in healthy donors. The PCR ran on 60 Vbeta and 13 Jbeta primers. TCRdb keeps only in-frame clones here, not all; method: immunoSEQ multiplex PCR. The sample has around 110,000 clones, around 80% seen once; the top ten hold 22%. Sequencing used PBMCs. The receptors derive from a man aged 25-45 years in good health and CMV-seropositive.

The V gene is TRBV9, the J gene TRBJ2-5; perhaps TRBD1 as D (5 bases). Trimming stripped 0 bases from V and 7 bases from J, with 10 bases between. Germline V lookup: CDR1 SGDLS, CDR2 YYNGEE. The CDR3 is 13 amino acids. CDR3 residues: CASSVVNQGTQYF. The CDR3 nucleotides read TGTGCCAGCAGCGTAGTCAACCAGGGGACCCAGTACTTC.

The V gene is TRBV5-1, the J gene TRBJ2-2, with TRBD2 matching over 11 bases. Unmatched junction bases numbered 5, after V lost 0 bases and J lost 4 bases. The CDR3 covers 17 residues. Germline CDR1 is SGHRS and CDR2 is YFSETQ. CDR3 amino acids: CASSLVSSGGSTGELFF. For the CDR3, the DNA is TGCGCCAGCAGCTTGGTGTCTAGCGGGGGGTCCACCGGGGAGCTGTTTTTT.

The chain is built from TRBV6-5 and TRBJ2-5; D possibly corresponds to TRBD2 (6 bases). Trimming took 0 bases from V and 0 from J, leaving 8 bases between them. This CDR3 contains 15 residues. CDR1 and CDR2 (germline): MNHEY, SVGAGI. CDR3 region: CASSYSGGYQETQYF. In DNA form, the CDR3 reads TGTGCCAGCAGTTACTCGGGGGGTTACCAAGAGACCCAGTACTTC.

The chain combines TRBV28 with TRBJ2-1; 10 bases match TRBD2. The length of the CDR3 is 15 residues. The trim removed 4 bases at V and 5 bases at J, leaving 5 bases unmatched. Germline V CDR1 and CDR2: MDHEN, SYDVKM. CDR3 bases: TGTGCCAGCAGTTATACGAGCGGGGGGGACAATGAGCAGTTCTTC. The encoded protein is CASSYTSGGDNEQFF.

The rearrangement uses TRBV27 and TRBJ2-1, with a tentative D call TRBD2 (5 bases). Between the trimmed V and J ends, which lost 7 bases and 0 bases, there was a span of 13 bases. Germline V gene lookup returns CDR1 MNHEY and CDR2 SMNVEV (reference sequence). The CDR3 runs 15 residues. Here the CDR3 DNA reads TGTGCCAGCAAGGGCATTGGGAGCTCCTACAATGAGCAGTTCTTC. This codes for CASKGIGSSYNEQFF.